These 15 T cell receptor beta chains were sequenced from one sample in a study of shared clonotypes between healthy human individuals. The method was immunoSEQ multiplex PCR; TCRdb's version includes in-frame clones alone and lacks a portion of them. The table has just over 2,000,000 clones, roughly 96% seen once. The source material was naive CD4+ T cells sorted from blood. Described subset: CD45RA+ positively selected. Source of these receptors: a man younger than 35 in good health.

The chain combines TRBV5-6 with TRBJ2-1, with TRBD1 identical over 7 bases. The CDR3 loop spans 15 amino acids. Germline CDR1 is SGHDT and CDR2 is YYEEEE. With 6 bases clipped from V and 3 bases from J, the junction kept 9 bases outside the gene matches. This CDR3 reads CASTKGQAFYNEQFF. The CDR3 bases are TGTGCCAGCACTAAAGGACAGGCCTTCTACAATGAGCAGTTCTTC.

CDR3 in amino acids: CASSHGRTLQETQYF. Here the CDR3 DNA reads TGTGCCAGCAGCCATGGACGGACGCTCCAAGAGACCCAGTACTTC. The J gene is TRBJ2-5, the V gene TRBV14; D call uncertain. The CDR3 runs 15 residues. Trimming took off 3 bases at V and 1 base at J, with 12 bases between the two ends. Germline lookup yields CDR1 SGHDN and CDR2 FVKESK.

V gene TRBV28 combines with J gene TRBJ2-4; 7 nucleotides line up with TRBD1. The CDR3 sequence is 15 residues long. V was pared by 7 bases and J by 2 bases, with 8 bases of the junction left unmatched. Germline lookup yields CDR1 MDHEN and CDR2 SYDVKM. The CDR3 nucleotides are TGTGCCAGCACCCAAGAGGACAGGCCCAAAAACATTCAGTACTTC. It is translated as CASTQEDRPKNIQYF.

The rearrangement joins TRBV9 to TRBJ1-5, with D perhaps matching TRBD1 (6 bases). With 3 bases removed from V and 7 bases from J, the gap between germline ends came to 20 bases. The CDR3 sequence is 16 residues long. The germline CDR1 and CDR2 sequences are SGDLS and YYNGEE. The CDR3 spells CASSEGGAGQEQPQHF. CDR3 DNA sequence: TGTGCCAGCAGCGAAGGGGGAGCAGGTCAGGAGCAGCCCCAGCATTTT.

The chain recombines TRBV6-1 with TRBJ2-7; tentative D call: TRBD2 (6 bases). Germline lookup yields CDR1 MNHNS and CDR2 SASEGT. The CDR3 extends over 15 amino acids. The V and J ends lost 5 bases and 4 bases respectively, with 18 bases between them. The CDR3 reads CASSSRGGETYEQYF. The DNA of the CDR3 is TGTGCCAGCAGTTCGAGGGGCGGGGAGACGTACGAGCAGTACTTC.

This chain links TRBV11-2 with TRBJ2-3; 15 nucleotides match TRBD2. There are 17 residues in the CDR3. V was pared by 3 bases and J by 2 bases, with 3 bases of the junction left unmatched. CDR1 is SGHAT, CDR2 FQNNGV, per germline. The CDR3 reads CASSFGTSGGYTDTQYF. CDR3 bases: TGTGCCAGCAGCTTCGGGACTAGCGGGGGGTACACAGATACGCAGTATTTT.

The chain carries TRBV28 and TRBJ1-1; no clear D. Germline CDR1 and CDR2: MDHEN and SYDVKM. There are 14 residues in the CDR3. V lost 7 bases and J 2 bases, leaving 14 bases between the germline ends. The CDR3 region is CASTTVGQNTEAFF. The CDR3, as DNA: TGTGCCAGCACGACGGTGGGCCAAAACACTGAAGCTTTCTTT.

The chain couples TRBV30 to TRBJ1-2; 9 positions match TRBD1. Germline lookup yields CDR1 GTSNPN and CDR2 SVGIG (reference sequence). The CDR3 consists of 13 residues. V lost 3 bases, J lost 7 bases, and 6 bases stayed unmatched. The CDR3 region is CAWSPQGAFGYTF. In DNA form, the CDR3 reads TGTGCCTGGAGCCCACAGGGGGCGTTTGGCTACACCTTC.

This clone has just one count. The CDR3 DNA reads as TGTGCCACCGGGGGGGGTAATCAGCCCCAGCATTTT. Encoded protein: CATGGGNQPQHF. The rearrangement uses TRBV28 and TRBJ1-5; TRBD1 might be the D (5 bases). The germline V gene has CDR1 MDHEN and CDR2 SYDVKM. Trimming removed 10 bases at V and 4 bases at J, with 11 bases between. CDR3 length equals 12 residues. The entire variable domain, with the rest obtained from reference TRBV28 and TRBJ1-5, is as follows: DVKVTQSSRYLVKRTGEKVFLECVQDMDHENMFWYRQDPGLGLRLIYFSYDVKMKEKGDIPEGYSVSREKKERFSLILESASTNQTSMYLCATGGGNQPQHFGDGTRLSIL.

Points on this clone: Within the sample, other DNA sequences also encode this same CDR3. The chain uses TRBV7-9 and TRBJ2-3, with a tentative D call TRBD1 (5 bases). CDR3 length: 14 residues. V was shortened by 4 bases and J by 0 bases, with 8 bases between the two germline ends. The germline gives CDR1 SEHNR, CDR2 FQNEAQ (reference sequence). This chain's CDR3 is CASSSAGSTDTQYF. The CDR3 DNA sequence: TGTGCCAGCAGCTCGGCAGGGAGCACAGATACGCAGTATTTT.

The rearrangement links TRBV19 to TRBJ1-4, with D tentatively TRBD1 (5 bases). Germline V gives CDR1 LNHDA, CDR2 SQIVND (reference sequence). The CDR3 extends over 14 amino acids. Trimming cost V 5 bases and J 6 bases, with 13 bases left between them. CDR3 DNA: TGTGCCAGTAGTCGCCCGGGGGTCCATGAAAAACTGTTTTTT. This translates into CASSRPGVHEKLFF.

The chain uses TRBV11-2 and TRBJ1-3; D remains ambiguous. The V end lost 4 bases, the J end lost 0 bases, and 4 bases lay between the germline ends. CDR3 length: 13 amino acids. From germline, CDR1 is SGHAT and CDR2 FQNNGV. CDR3 protein: CASSSSSGNTIYF. CDR3 DNA sequence: TGTGCCAGCAGCTCAAGCTCTGGAAACACCATATATTTT.

The rearrangement uses TRBV27 and TRBJ2-5, with D perhaps matching TRBD1 (5 bases). CDR3 length: 14 residues. Deletions cut 2 bases from V and 5 bases from J, with 12 bases between. Germline V CDR1 and CDR2: MNHEY, SMNVEV (reference sequence). The CDR3 spells CASSLGVGQETQYF. The CDR3 DNA sequence: TGTGCCAGCAGTTTAGGGGTGGGGCAGGAGACCCAGTACTTC.

This sequence joins TRBV10-1 and TRBJ2-7; 11 bases are a match to TRBD1. This CDR3 region has 13 residues. Trimming at V came to 9 bases and at J to 3 bases, leaving 4 bases not matched to a gene. Germline V lookup: CDR1 WNHNN, CDR2 SYGVQD (reference sequence). The CDR3 spells CARGTGGSYEQYF. CDR3 DNA sequence: TGCGCCAGGGGGACAGGGGGAAGCTACGAGCAGTACTTC.

The chain carries TRBV6-1 and TRBJ1-1, with 11 bases that match TRBD1. Trimming removed 5 bases from V and 4 bases from J; junction bases left unmatched: 9. The length of the CDR3 is 16 residues. Germline CDR1 is MNHNS and CDR2 is SASEGT. Here the CDR3 DNA reads TGTGCCAGCAGTCAAGGGACAGGGGGTGGGAGCACTGAAGCTTTCTTT. Translation: CASSQGTGGGSTEAFF.